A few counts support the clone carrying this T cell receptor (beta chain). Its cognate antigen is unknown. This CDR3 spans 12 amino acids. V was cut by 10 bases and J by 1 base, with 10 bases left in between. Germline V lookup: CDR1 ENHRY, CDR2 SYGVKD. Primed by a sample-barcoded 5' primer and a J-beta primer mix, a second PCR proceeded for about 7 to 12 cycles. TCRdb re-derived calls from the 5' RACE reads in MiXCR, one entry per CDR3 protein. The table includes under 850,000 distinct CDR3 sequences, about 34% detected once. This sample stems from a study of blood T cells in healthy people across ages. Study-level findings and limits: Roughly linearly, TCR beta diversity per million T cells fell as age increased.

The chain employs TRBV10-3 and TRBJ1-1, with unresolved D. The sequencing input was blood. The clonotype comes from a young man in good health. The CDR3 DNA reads TGTGCCACCTGTTCGGGGAACACTGAAGCTTTCTTT. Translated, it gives CATCSGNTEAFF.